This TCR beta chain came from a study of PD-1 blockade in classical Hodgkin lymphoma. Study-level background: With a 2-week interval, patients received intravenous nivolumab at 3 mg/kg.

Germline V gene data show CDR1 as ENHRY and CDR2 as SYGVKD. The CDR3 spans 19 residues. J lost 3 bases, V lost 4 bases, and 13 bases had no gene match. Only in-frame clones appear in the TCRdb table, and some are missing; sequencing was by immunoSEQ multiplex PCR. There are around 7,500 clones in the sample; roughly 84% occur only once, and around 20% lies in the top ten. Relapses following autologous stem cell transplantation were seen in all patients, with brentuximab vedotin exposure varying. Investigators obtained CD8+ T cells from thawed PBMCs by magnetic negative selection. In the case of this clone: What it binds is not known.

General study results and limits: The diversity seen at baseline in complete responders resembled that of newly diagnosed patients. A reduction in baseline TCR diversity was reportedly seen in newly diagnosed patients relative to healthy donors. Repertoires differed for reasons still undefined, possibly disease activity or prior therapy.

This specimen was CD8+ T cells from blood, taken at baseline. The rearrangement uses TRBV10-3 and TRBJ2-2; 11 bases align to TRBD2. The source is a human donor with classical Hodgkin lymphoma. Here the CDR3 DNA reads TGTGCCATCAGTGCGCTAGCGGGGGGCCTCCAGGGTGACACCGGGGAGCTGTTTTTT. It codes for CAISALAGGLQGDTGELFF.